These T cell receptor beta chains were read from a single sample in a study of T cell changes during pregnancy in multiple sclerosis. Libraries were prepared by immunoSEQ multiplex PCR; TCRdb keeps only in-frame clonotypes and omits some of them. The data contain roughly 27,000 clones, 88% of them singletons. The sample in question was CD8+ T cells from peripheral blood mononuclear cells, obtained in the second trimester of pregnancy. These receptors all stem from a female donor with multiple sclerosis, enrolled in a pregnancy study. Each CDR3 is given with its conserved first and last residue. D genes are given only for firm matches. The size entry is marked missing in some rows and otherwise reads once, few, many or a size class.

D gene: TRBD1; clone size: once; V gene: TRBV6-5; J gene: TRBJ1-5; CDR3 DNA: TGTGCCAGCAGAAAGACAGGGGATAGCAATCAGCCCCAGCATTTT; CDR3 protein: CASRKTGDSNQPQHF
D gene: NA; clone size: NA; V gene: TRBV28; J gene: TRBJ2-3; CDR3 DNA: TGTGCCAGCAAGAGTAGCGGCTCTACCACAGATACGCAGTATTTT; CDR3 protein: CASKSSGSTTDTQYF
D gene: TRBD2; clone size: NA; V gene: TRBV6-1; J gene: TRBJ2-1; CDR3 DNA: TGTGCCAGCAGTGAAGATACCGCGGGGGACGACAATGAGCAGTTCTTC; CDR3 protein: CASSEDTAGDDNEQFF
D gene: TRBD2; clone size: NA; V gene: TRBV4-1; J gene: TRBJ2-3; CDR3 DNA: TGCGCCAGCAGCCAAGTGGTAGGCGGGGGGGCCGGGGCAGATACGCAGTATTTT; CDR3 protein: CASSQVVGGGAGADTQYF
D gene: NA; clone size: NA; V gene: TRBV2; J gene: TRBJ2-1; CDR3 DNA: TGTGCCTCCCGGGGGGCCCTCAATGAGCAGTTCTTC; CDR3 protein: CASRGALNEQFF
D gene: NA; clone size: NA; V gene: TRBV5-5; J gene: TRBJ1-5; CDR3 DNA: TGTGCCAGCAGCCCCCGGGTCGTTAGCAATCAGCCCCAGCATTTT; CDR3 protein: CASSPRVVSNQPQHF
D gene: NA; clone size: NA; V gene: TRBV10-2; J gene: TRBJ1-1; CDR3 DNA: TGCGCCAGCAGTGAGGGAGGCGGGACTGAAGCTTTCTTT; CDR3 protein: CASSEGGGTEAFF
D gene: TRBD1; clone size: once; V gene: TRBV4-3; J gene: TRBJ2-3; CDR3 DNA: TGCGCCAGCAGCCAAGTGTGGGACAGGTTTTCAGATACGCAGTATTTT; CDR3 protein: CASSQVWDRFSDTQYF
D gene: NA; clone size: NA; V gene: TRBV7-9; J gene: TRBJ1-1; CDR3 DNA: TGTGCCAGCAGCTTTGCGGGGGCCGGGACTGAAGCTTTCTTT; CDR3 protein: CASSFAGAGTEAFF
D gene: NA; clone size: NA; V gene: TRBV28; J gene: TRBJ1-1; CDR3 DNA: TGTGCCAGCAGTGTCAACAGGCTCATGAACACTGAAGCTTTCTTT; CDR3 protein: CASSVNRLMNTEAFF
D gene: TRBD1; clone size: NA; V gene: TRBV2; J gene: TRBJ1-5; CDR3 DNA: TGTGCCAGCAGGAGGGGACAGGGTGATCAGCCCCAGCATTTT; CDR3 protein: CASRRGQGDQPQHF
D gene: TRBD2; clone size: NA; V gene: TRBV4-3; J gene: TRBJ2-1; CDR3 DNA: TGCGCCAGCAGCCCTAGCGGGGGTAGTTCCTACAATGAGCAGTTCTTC; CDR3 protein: CASSPSGGSSYNEQFF
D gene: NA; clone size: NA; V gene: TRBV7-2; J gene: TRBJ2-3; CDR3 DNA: TGTGCCAGCAGCTTACCTAGCACAGATACGCAGTATTTT; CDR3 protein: CASSLPSTDTQYF
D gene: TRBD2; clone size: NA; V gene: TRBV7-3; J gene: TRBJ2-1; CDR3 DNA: TGTGCCAGCAGCTCCACTAGCGGGGGGACGACCTACAATGAGCAGTTCTTC; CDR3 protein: CASSSTSGGTTYNEQFF
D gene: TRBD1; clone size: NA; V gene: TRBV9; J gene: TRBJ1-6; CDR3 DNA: TGTGCCAGCAGCGTAGCAGGGGGCGGTTCACCCCTCCACTTT; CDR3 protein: CASSVAGGGSPLHF
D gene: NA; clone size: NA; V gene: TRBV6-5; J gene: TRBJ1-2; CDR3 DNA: TGTGCCAGCAGTTCACAGGGAGTGACTAACTATGGCTACACCTTC; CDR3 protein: CASSSQGVTNYGYTF
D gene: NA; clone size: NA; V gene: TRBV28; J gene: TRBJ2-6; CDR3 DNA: TGTGCCACCACCCATTGGGCCAGCACCTCTGGGGCCAACGTCCTGACTTTC; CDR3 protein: CATTHWASTSGANVLTF
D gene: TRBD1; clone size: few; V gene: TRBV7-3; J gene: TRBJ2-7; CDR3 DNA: TGTGCCAGCAGCATGGGGACAGGCATGGCCTACGAGCAGTACTTC; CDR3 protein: CASSMGTGMAYEQYF
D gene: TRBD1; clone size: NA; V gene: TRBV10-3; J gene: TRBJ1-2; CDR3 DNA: TGTGCCAGCAGAGAGACAGGGTACGGCTACACCTTC; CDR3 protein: CASRETGYGYTF
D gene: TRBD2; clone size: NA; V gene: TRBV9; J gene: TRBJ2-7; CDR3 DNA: TGTGCCAGCAGCGCTAGCGGGGGGGCTTCCTACGAGCAGTACTTC; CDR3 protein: CASSASGGASYEQYF
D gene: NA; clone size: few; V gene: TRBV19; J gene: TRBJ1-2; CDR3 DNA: TGTGCCAGTAGTATAGATTTCTGGAGGGATATGCGGTATGGCTACACCTTC; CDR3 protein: CASSIDFWRDMRYGYTF
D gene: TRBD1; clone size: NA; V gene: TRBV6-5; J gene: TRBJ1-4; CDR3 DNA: TGTGCCAGCAGTTCAACAGGGGGCGTGTATGAAAAACTGTTTTTT; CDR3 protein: CASSSTGGVYEKLFF
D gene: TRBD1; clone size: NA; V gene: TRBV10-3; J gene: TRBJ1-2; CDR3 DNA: TGTGCCATCAGGACAGGGGGATTCCCTAATCTTAACTATGGCTACACCTTC; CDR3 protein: CAIRTGGFPNLNYGYTF
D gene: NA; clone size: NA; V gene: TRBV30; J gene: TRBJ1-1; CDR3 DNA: TGTGCCTGGAGTGAGTGGGGGCATATGAACACTGAAGCTTTCTTT; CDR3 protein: CAWSEWGHMNTEAFF
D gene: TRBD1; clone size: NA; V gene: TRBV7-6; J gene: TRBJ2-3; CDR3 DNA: TGTGCCAGCAGCCGGGACAGCAATACGCAGTATTTT; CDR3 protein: CASSRDSNTQYF
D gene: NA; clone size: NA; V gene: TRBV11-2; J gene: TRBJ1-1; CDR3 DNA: TGTGCCAGCAGCTTAGCCGCGGGGGGGTTAAGGAACACTGAAGCTTTCTTT; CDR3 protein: CASSLAAGGLRNTEAFF
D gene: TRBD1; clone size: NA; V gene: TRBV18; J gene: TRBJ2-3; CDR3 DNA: TGTGCCAGCTCACCAGGGACAGATTGGATTGACACAGATACGCAGTATTTT; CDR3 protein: CASSPGTDWIDTDTQYF
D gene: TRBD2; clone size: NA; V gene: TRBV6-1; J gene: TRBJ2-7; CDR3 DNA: TGTGCCAGCAGTACTTACGGGAGGCCGACCTTC; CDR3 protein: CASSTYGRPTF
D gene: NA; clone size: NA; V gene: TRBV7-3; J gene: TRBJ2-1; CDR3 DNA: TGTGCCAGCAGCACAGGCCCCTATGGGAATGAGCAGTTCTTC; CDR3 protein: CASSTGPYGNEQFF
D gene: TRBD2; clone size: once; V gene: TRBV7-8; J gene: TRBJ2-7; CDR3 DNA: TGTGCCAGCAGCTTAAGCGGGGGACTTGCCTACGAGCAGTACTTC; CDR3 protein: CASSLSGGLAYEQYF
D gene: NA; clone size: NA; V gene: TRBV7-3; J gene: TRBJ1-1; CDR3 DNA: TGTGCCAGCAGCTTACATGTGGCAGGGTCCTCATCTGAAGCTTTCTTT; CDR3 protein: CASSLHVAGSSSEAFF
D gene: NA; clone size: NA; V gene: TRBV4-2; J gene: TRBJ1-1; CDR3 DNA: TGTGCCAGCAGCCAGGGAGGATGGGACACTGAAGCTTTCTTT; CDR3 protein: CASSQGGWDTEAFF
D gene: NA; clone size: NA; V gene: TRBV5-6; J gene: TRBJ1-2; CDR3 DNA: TGTGCCAGCAGCTTAGGGGACACATTCTATGGCTACACCTTC; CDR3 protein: CASSLGDTFYGYTF
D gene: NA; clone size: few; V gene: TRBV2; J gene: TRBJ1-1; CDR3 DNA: TGTGCCAGCAGTCAAGACGGGAACACTGAAGCTTTCTTT; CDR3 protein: CASSQDGNTEAFF
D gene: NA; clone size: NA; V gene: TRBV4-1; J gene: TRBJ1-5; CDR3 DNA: TGCGCCAGCAGCTACAGGGAACGGGGCAATCAGCCCCAGCATTTT; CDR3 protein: CASSYRERGNQPQHF
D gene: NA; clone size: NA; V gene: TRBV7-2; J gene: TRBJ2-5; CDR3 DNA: TGTGCCAGCAGCCCTAGCTTGAGTCCCCGTTTTACCCAGTACTTC; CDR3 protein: CASSPSLSPRFTQYF